There are a few counts of the clone carrying this T cell receptor (beta chain). Its target is unknown. TCRdb independently ran MiXCR on the 5' RACE reads; one entry per CDR3 protein. The data hold fewer than 7,500 distinct CDR3 sequences, with 15% to 20% observed a single time. As for time point: sample taken at primary tumor resection. V was cut by 0 bases and J by 4 bases, with 11 bases left in between. CDR1 is MNHEY and CDR2 is SMNVEV in the germline V gene (reference sequence). The CDR3 runs to 15 residues. The data were obtained in a study of spatial heterogeneity in lung cancer. Study-level background: For the average unique TCR and UMI combination, more than 8.5 occurrences appeared in raw reads. Findings and limits, study-wide: Tracking of tumor mutation counts was seen in expanded intratumoral alpha and beta TCR counts.

Sample: lung tumor tissue, taken at surgery. This receptor was taken from a female donor with early-stage non-small cell lung cancer. The genes are TRBV27 and TRBJ2-3; D is perhaps TRBD1 (5 bases). In DNA form, the CDR3 reads TGTGCCAGCAGTTTATCGGTCAGGGTGTCAGATACGCAGTATTTT. Residues: CASSLSVRVSDTQYF.